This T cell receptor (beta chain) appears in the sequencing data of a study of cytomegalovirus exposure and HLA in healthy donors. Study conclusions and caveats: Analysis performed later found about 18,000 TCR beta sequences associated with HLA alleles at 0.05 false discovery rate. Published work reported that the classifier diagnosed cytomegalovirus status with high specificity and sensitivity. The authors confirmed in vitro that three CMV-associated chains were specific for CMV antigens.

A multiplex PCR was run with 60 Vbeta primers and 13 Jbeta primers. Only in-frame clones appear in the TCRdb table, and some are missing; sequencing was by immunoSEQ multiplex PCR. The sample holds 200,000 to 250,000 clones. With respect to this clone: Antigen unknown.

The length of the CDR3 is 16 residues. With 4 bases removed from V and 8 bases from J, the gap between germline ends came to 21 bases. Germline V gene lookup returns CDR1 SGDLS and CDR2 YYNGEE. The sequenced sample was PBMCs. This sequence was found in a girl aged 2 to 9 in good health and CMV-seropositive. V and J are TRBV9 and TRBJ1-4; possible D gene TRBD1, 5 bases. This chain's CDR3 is CASSPSGGTLAEKLFF. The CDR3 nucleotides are TGTGCCAGCAGCCCTTCGGGCGGGACTCTAGCCGAAAAACTGTTTTTT. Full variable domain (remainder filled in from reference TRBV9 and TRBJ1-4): DSGVTQTPKHLITATGQRVTLRCSPRSGDLSVYWYQQSLDQGLQFLIQYYNGEERAKGNILERFSAQQFPDLHSELNLSSLELGDSALYFCASSPSGGTLAEKLFFGSGTQLSVL.